This TCR beta chain was found in a study of T cell responses to AZD1222 COVID-19 vaccine. This clone was seen only a few times. Some clones are missing from TCRdb's copy, which holds only in-frame ones; the method was immunoSEQ multiplex PCR. The sample lists about 140,000 clones; about 89% were seen once. CDR1 is MDHEN and CDR2 is SYDVKM in the germline V gene. Trimming removed 4 bases from V and 4 bases from J; junction bases left unmatched: 7. This CDR3 has 15 residues. The specimen was peripheral blood, collected on day 0 of AZD1222 vaccination. This rearrangement joins TRBV28 to TRBJ1-2, with 9 bases matching TRBD1. The TCR was taken from an adult in good health. The CDR3 nucleotides read TGTGCCAGCAGTTCAGCCGGGACAGGGTTCTATGGCTACACCTTC. Its protein is CASSSAGTGFYGYTF.